Listed below are T cell receptor beta chains from one sample, sequenced in a study of blood T cells in healthy people across ages. From the 5' RACE reads, TCRdb called clonotypes with MiXCR, one entry per CDR3 protein. The repertoire holds some 1.5 million distinct CDR3 sequences, with about 28% as singletons. Material: blood. All receptors derive from a woman in her twenties or thirties in good health. Each CDR3 is given with its conserved first and last residue. The D gene is left open where the match is weak.

V gene: TRBV7-6
J gene: TRBJ1-6
D gene: TRBD1
CDR3 protein: CASSLGDRWSGAPLHF

V gene: TRBV7-3
J gene: TRBJ2-3
D gene: -
CDR3 protein: CASSSTGGGDTQYF

V gene: TRBV9
J gene: TRBJ2-7
D gene: TRBD1
CDR3 protein: CASSPRGTVSYEQYF

V gene: TRBV7-2
J gene: TRBJ2-1
D gene: -
CDR3 protein: CASSLLGTSSYNEQFF

V gene: TRBV6-2/TRBV6-3
J gene: TRBJ2-1
D gene: -
CDR3 protein: CVSGSRGASYNEQFF

V gene: TRBV6-5
J gene: TRBJ2-7
D gene: -
CDR3 protein: CASSTSGGGPYEQYF

V gene: TRBV7-2
J gene: TRBJ2-4
D gene: -
CDR3 protein: CASGLWGEAKNIQYF

V gene: TRBV10-3
J gene: TRBJ2-1
D gene: -
CDR3 protein: CAISESSANNEQFF

V gene: TRBV9
J gene: TRBJ2-1
D gene: -
CDR3 protein: CASSPRDFHYNGQFF

V gene: TRBV20-1
J gene: TRBJ2-1
D gene: -
CDR3 protein: CSASPGLISHEQFF

V gene: TRBV4-2
J gene: TRBJ2-7
D gene: TRBD2
CDR3 protein: CASSRGWGAGDYEQYF

V gene: TRBV5-1
J gene: TRBJ2-1
D gene: -
CDR3 protein: CASSLTGTTYNEQFF

V gene: TRBV14
J gene: TRBJ2-3
D gene: -
CDR3 protein: CASSFSLVDTQYF

V gene: TRBV15
J gene: -
D gene: -
CDR3 protein: CTTSRDPRRVYEQYF

V gene: TRBV4-2
J gene: TRBJ1-2
D gene: -
CDR3 protein: CASSQDPGTRYGYTF

V gene: TRBV7-3
J gene: TRBJ2-3
D gene: -
CDR3 protein: CASSLSQISTDTQYF

V gene: TRBV14
J gene: TRBJ2-5
D gene: -
CDR3 protein: CASSQLSREETQYF

V gene: TRBV6-5
J gene: TRBJ2-1
D gene: -
CDR3 protein: CASSYSLRRSGSSYNEQFF

V gene: TRBV10-3
J gene: TRBJ1-2
D gene: -
CDR3 protein: CAIHSNGEGYTF

V gene: TRBV5-1
J gene: TRBJ2-1
D gene: TRBD2
CDR3 protein: CASRSASGLNNEQFF

V gene: TRBV7-9
J gene: TRBJ1-2
D gene: -
CDR3 protein: CVSSWGAEINYGYTF

V gene: TRBV7-2
J gene: TRBJ2-1
D gene: -
CDR3 protein: CASSLGAGSSSYNEQFF

V gene: TRBV9
J gene: TRBJ2-1
D gene: -
CDR3 protein: CASSDATLIEQFF

V gene: TRBV18
J gene: -
D gene: TRBD2
CDR3 protein: CASSPGGGAGVYEQYF

V gene: TRBV21-1
J gene: TRBJ2-4
D gene: -
CDR3 protein: CASSKGPGIAKNIQYF

V gene: TRBV28
J gene: TRBJ2-7
D gene: -
CDR3 protein: CASSIPTNEQYF

V gene: TRBV5-1
J gene: TRBJ2-3
D gene: -
CDR3 protein: CASRDSGTDTQYF